The clone carrying this T cell receptor beta chain appeared a few times. This specimen comes from a study of T cells in Graves' hyperthyroidism and ophthalmopathy. Study in general: Once the initial diagnosis was made, peripheral blood was obtained before any treatment.

Amplified TCR beta CDR3 regions derived from RNA transcripts. The HTBI primer set served for first-round RT-PCR of the TCR CDR3. TCRdb redid the calling of the multiplex PCR reads with MiXCR, one entry per CDR3 protein. The data contain around 290,000 distinct CDR3 sequences, approximately 13% of them singletons. Stable hyperthyroidism: no ophthalmopathy progression over 18 months of follow-up. Sequencing was carried out using blood. The TCR was taken from a woman aged 40 to 55 with Graves' hyperthyroidism.

The CDR3 loop reads CASSHVAGGLYEQYF. The CDR3 DNA sequence: TGTGCCAGCAGCCACGTAGCGGGAGGGCTCTACGAGCAGTACTTC. The chain joins TRBV7-3 to TRBJ2-7; 11 bases align to TRBD2. The CDR3 length is 15 residues. Germline CDR1 is SGHTA and CDR2 is FQGTGA. J gave up 3 bases and V 5 bases, and 6 bases lay outside the gene matches.